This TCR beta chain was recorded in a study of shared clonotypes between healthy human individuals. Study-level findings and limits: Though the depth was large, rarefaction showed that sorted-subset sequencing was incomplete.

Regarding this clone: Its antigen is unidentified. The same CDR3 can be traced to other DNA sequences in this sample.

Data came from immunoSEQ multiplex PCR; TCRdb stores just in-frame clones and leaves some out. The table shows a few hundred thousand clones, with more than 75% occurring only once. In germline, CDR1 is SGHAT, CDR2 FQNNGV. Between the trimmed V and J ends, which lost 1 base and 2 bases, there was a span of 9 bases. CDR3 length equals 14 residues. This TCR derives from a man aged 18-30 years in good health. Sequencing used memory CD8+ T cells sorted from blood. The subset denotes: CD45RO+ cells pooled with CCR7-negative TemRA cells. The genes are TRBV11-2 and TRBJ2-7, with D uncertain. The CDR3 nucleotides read TGTGCCAGCAGCTTAGGAGGCCCAACCTACGAGCAGTACTTC. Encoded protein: CASSLGGPTYEQYF.